This T cell receptor beta chain comes out of a study of identical twins. Germline V lookup: CDR1 SGHDT, CDR2 YYEEEE. The CDR3 runs 16 residues. Trimming stripped 1 base from V and 6 bases from J, with 18 bases between. TCRdb redid the calling of the 5' RACE reads with MiXCR, one entry per CDR3 protein. The table includes fewer than 650,000 distinct CDR3 sequences, 7.5% to 10% detected once. Study results and limitations: Twins shared beta out-of-frame sequences in excess, but this excess was weaker.

This clonotype was observed at least ten times. Its target is not known. Separately, the same data were catalogued under a study of yellow fever vaccine responses in identical twins.

This chain joins TRBV5-6 and TRBJ2-3; D might be TRBD1 or TRBD2, each matching 5 bases. The source of this sequence is a woman aged 18-29 years in good health. The sample was PBMCs. CDR3 sequence: CASSLRGPSPLDTQYF. The CDR3 DNA reads as TGTGCCAGCAGCTTGCGGGGCCCTTCACCCTTGGATACGCAGTATTTT. Full variable domain (missing parts from reference TRBV5-6 and TRBJ2-3): DAGVTQSPTHLIKTRGQQVTLRCSPKSGHDTVSWYQQALGQGPQFIFQYYEEEERQRGNFPDRFSGHQFPNYSSELNVNALLLGDSALYLCASSLRGPSPLDTQYFGPGTRLTVL.